This T cell receptor (beta chain) was recovered during a study of OX40 agonist ivuxolimab in advanced cancers. Study-wide context: Ivuxolimab, which targeted the costimulatory receptor OX40 (CD134), was an agonistic, fully human IgG2 monoclonal antibody. Intravenous ivuxolimab was administered to patients every 2 weeks at six dose levels: 0.01, 0.1, 0.3, 1.5, 3 and 10 mg/kg. Among the roughly 52 dose-escalation patients, around 19 had hepatocellular carcinoma, approximately 15 melanoma, 9 renal cell carcinoma and 9 head and neck cancer. In the dose-escalation cohort, 75% to 90% of patients were male, and the mean age was roughly 60 years with a range of roughly 23 to 79. Patients were allowed to have had prior anti-PD-1, anti-PD-L1 or anti-CTLA-4 therapy, and more than 30% of the dose-escalation patients had previously received checkpoint inhibitors. Partial responses occurred in three dose-escalation patients: two with cutaneous melanoma and one with hepatocellular carcinoma. Peripheral TCRbeta sequencing was intended to test whether TCR sequence diversity was altered and clonal T-cell expansion was caused by ivuxolimab. The paper reports the monotherapy dose-escalation portion (N ≈ 50 patients) of the phase I ivuxolimab trial. Summary of the overall study and its limitations: After ivuxolimab, more expanded clones were found on average in CD8+ T cells than in CD4+ T cells. Low levels of normalized T-cell clonal expansion were also seen in some patients who did not respond. Antigen specificity was not determined for the clonally expanded peripheral T cells. In the 0.1-3.0 mg/kg groups, partial responders were among the patients with the lowest normalized peripheral clonal expansion, particularly in CD8+ T cells. Clonal expansion of both CD4+ and CD8+ blood T cells was observed from baseline to week 6 at doses 0.1 to 3.0 mg/kg.

This clone has only one observation. Its antigen has not been determined. Qualities for individual bases were not recorded, and no much larger clone is one base off. V loses 2 bases, J loses 9 bases, and the germline ends lie 11 bases apart. The CDR3 sequence holds 13 residues, the cysteine and phenylalanine included. Only CDR3 DNA remains: 39 bases, in frame from the first base. Via the germline V gene, CDR1 is SGHTA and CDR2 FQGNSA. Patients with a history of autoimmune disease or receiving systemic immunosuppression were excluded from the trial. Peripheral blood for TCR sequencing was collected from all dose cohorts at baseline, on cycle 4 day 1, and on cycle 7 day 1. Samples were obtained from an open-label, multicenter, first-in-human phase I dose-escalation trial of ivuxolimab. Adults with locally advanced or metastatic head and neck squamous cell, hepatocellular, melanoma or renal cell carcinoma were enrolled in the trial. Before TCR sequencing, CD4+ T cells and CD8+ T cells were sorted from peripheral blood as separate populations.

Genomic DNA was isolated from the sorted cells so that the TCRbeta CDR3 region could be sequenced. The immunoSEQ Assay was used to sequence the TCRbeta CDR3 regions. The source is immuneACCESS, and TCRdb retained only in-frame sequences with V and J called. Part of the clones is not carried over; for the studies checked, unresolved V genes explain less than half of this, and the remainder is unexplained. The sample table shows 77,000 or so clones, and about 93% are seen once. Together, the top ten hold 0.25% to 0.35% of the sample. Here the chain combines TRBV7-2 and TRBJ1-5; tentative D gene TRBD1, with 5 bases matching. The sample here was CD4+ or CD8+ T cells sorted from blood, taken in a trial of the OX40 agonist ivuxolimab. The TCR sequence derives from an adult with an advanced solid tumor such as melanoma, head and neck, liver or kidney cancer. The CDR3 here reads CASSLTRGGPQHF. The base sequence is TGTGCCAGCAGCTTAACCCGGGGGGGGCCCCAGCATTTT.